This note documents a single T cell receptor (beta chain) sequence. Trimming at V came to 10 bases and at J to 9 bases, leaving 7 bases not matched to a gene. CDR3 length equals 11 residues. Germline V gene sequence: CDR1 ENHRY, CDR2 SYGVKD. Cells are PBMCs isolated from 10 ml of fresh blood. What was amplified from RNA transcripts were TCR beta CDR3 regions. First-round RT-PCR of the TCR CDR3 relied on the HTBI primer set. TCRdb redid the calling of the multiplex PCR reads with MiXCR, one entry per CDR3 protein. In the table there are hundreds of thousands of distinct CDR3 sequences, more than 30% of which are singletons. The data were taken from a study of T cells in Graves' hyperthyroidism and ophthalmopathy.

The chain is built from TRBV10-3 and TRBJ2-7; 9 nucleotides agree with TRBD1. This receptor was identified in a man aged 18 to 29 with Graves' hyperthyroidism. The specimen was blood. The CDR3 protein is CASSTGGLQYF. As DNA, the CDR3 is TGTGCCAGCAGCACAGGGGGCCTGCAGTACTTC.